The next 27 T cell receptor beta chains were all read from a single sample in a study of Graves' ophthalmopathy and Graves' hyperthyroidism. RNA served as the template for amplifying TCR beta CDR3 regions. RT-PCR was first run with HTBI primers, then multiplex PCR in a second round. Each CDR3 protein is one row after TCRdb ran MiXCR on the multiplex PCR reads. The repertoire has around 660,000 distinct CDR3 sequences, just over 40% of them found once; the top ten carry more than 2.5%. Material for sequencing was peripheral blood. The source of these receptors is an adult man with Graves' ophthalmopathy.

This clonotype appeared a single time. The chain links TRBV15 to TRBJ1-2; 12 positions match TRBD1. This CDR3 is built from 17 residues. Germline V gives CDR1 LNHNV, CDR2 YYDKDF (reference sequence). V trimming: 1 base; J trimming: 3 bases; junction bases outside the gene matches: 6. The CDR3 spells CATSRVWDRGHHYGYTF. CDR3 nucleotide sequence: TGTGCCACCAGCAGAGTGTGGGACAGGGGGCATCACTATGGCTACACCTTC.

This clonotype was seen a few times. CDR3 region: CASSRGGHTGELFF. CDR3 in DNA: TGTGCCAGCAGCCGGGGGGGCCACACCGGGGAGCTGTTTTTT. V and J are TRBV7-3 and TRBJ2-2; 8 bases are shared with TRBD2. Germline V gene data show CDR1 as SGHTA and CDR2 as FQGTGA. The CDR3 consists of 14 residues. J gave up 3 bases and V 5 bases, and 2 bases lay outside the gene matches.

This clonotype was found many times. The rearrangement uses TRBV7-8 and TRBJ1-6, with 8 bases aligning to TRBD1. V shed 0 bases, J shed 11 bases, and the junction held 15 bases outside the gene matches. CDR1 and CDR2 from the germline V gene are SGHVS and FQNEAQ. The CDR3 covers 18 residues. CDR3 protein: CASSLAVWTGSFSPPLHF. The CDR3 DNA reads TGTGCCAGCAGCTTAGCGGTCTGGACAGGGAGCTTTAGTCCACCCCTCCACTTT.

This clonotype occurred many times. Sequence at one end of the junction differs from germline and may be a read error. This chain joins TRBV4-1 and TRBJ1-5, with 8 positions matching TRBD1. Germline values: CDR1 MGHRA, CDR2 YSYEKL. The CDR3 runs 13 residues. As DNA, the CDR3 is TGTGCCAGCAGCCAGGACAGGGATCAGCCCCAGCATTTT. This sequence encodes CASSQDRDQPQHF.

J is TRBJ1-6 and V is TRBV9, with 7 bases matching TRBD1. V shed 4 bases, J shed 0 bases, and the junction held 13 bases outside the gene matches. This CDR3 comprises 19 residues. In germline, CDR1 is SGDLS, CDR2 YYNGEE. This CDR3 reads CASSLGGGGPSSYNSPLHF. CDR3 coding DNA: TGTGCCAGCAGCTTAGGAGGGGGCGGCCCTAGCTCCTATAATTCACCCCTCCACTTT. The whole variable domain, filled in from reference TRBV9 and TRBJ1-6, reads DSGVTQTPKHLITATGQRVTLRCSPRSGDLSVYWYQQSLDQGLQFLIQYYNGEERAKGNILERFSAQQFPDLHSELNLSSLELGDSALYFCASSLGGGGPSSYNSPLHFGNGTRLTVT.

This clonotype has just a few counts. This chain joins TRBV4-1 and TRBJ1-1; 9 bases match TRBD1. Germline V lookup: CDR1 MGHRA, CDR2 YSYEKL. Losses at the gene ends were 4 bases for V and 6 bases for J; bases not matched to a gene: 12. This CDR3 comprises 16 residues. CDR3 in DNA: TGCGCCAGCAGCCCGGGACAGGGCCAGAATCGTCCTGAAGCTTTCTTT. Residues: CASSPGQGQNRPEAFF.

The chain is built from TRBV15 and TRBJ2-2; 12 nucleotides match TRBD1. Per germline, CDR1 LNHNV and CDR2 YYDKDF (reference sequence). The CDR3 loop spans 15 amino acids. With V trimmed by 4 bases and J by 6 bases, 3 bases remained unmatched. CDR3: CATSKGTGGSGELFF. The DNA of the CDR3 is TGTGCCACCAGCAAAGGGACAGGGGGCTCCGGGGAGCTGTTTTTT.

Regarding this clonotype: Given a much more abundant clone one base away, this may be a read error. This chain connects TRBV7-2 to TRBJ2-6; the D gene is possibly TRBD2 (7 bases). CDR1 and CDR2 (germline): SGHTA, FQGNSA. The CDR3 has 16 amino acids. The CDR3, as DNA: TGTGCCAGCAGCTTAGAAGGGGGGGCTGGGGCCAACGTCCTGGCTTTC. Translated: CASSLEGGAGANVLAF.

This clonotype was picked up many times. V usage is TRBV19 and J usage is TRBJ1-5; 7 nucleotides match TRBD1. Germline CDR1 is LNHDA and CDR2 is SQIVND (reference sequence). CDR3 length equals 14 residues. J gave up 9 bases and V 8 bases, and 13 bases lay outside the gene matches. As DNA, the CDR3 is TGTGCCAGTCGGCGGGGAGGGGGCGGGTGGCCCCAGCATTTT. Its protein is CASRRGGGGWPQHF.

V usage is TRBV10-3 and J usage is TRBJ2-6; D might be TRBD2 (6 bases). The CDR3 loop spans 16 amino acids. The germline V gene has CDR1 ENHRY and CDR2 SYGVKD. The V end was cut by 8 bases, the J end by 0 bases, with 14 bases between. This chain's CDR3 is CAIGGGLASGANVLTF. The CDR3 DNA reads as TGTGCCATCGGTGGGGGACTCGCCTCTGGGGCCAACGTCCTGACTTTC.

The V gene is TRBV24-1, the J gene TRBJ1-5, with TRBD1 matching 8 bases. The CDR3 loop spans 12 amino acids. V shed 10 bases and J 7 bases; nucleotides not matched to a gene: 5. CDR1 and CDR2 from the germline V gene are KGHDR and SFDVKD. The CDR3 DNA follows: TGTGCCACTCAGGGGGCAGGGCAGCCCCAGCATTTT. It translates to CATQGAGQPQHF.

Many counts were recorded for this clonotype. For the CDR3, the DNA is TGCAGCACCGACCCACCGGGGGGCGCGCGAGAGACCCAGTACTTC. Amino acid sequence: CSTDPPGGARETQYF. The gene calls are TRBV20-1 and TRBJ2-5; D possibly corresponds to TRBD2 (7 bases). This CDR3 is built from 15 residues. Per germline, CDR1 DFQATT and CDR2 SNEGSKA (reference sequence).

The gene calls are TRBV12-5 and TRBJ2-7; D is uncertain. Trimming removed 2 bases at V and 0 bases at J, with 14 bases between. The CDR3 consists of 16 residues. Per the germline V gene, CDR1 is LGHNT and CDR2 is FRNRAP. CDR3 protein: CASGLPRTVSSYEQYF. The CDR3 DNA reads TGTGCTAGTGGTTTGCCTAGGACGGTGAGCTCCTACGAGCAGTACTTC.

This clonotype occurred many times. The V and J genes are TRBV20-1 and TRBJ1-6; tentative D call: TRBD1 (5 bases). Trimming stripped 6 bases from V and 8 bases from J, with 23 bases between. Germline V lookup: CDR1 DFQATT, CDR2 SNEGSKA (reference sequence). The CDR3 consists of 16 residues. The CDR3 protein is CSASVAGLGIDSPLHF. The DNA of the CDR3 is TGCAGTGCGTCGGTGGCAGGGTTAGGGATTGATTCACCCCTCCACTTT.

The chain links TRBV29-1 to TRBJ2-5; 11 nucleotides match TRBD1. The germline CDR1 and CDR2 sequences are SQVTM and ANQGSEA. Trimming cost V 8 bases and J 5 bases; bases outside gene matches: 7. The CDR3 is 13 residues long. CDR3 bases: TGCAGCACCGGACAGGGGGCGATGGAGACCCAGTACTTC. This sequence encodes CSTGQGAMETQYF.

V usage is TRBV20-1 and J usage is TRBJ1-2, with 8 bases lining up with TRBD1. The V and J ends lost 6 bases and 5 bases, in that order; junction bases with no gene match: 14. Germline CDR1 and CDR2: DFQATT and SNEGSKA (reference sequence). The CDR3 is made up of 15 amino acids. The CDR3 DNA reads TGCAGTGCCAAGGACAGGGACGAAGATTGGTATGGCTACACCTTC. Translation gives CSAKDRDEDWYGYTF.

The CDR3: CASGRLGTSGEKLFF. The CDR3 DNA reads as TGTGCCAGCGGACGGCTGGGGACCTCGGGTGAAAAACTGTTTTTT. The chain is built from TRBV12-3 or TRBV12-4 and TRBJ1-4, with D maybe TRBD1 (5 bases). The CDR3 runs 15 residues. The V end lost 8 bases, the J end lost 7 bases, and 20 bases lay between the germline ends.

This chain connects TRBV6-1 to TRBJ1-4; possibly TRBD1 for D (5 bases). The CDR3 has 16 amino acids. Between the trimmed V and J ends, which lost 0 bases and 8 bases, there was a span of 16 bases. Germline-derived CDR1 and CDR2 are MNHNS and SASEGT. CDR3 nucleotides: TGTGCCAGCAGTGAAGCGCGGTCTGGGGCTCGGGAAAAACTGTTTTTT. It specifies CASSEARSGAREKLFF.

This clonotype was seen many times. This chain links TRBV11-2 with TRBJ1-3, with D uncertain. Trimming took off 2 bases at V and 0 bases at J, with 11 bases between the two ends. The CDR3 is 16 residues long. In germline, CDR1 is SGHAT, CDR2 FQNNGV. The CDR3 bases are TGTGCCAGCAGCTTAATGCGGAGGGCCTCTGGAAACACCATATATTTT. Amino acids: CASSLMRRASGNTIYF. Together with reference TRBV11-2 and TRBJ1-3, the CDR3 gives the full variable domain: EAGVAQSPRYKIIEKRQSVAFWCNPISGHATLYWYQQILGQGPKLLIQFQNNGVVDDSQLPKDRFSAERLKGVDSTLKIQPAKLEDSAVYLCASSLMRRASGNTIYFGEGSWLTVV.

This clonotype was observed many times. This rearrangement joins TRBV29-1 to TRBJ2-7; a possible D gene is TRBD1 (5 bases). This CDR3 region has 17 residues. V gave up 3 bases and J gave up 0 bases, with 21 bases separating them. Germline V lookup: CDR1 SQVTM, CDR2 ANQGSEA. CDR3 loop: CSVDTAARDDSSYEQYF. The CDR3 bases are TGCAGCGTTGATACGGCGGCCAGAGATGACAGCTCCTACGAGCAGTACTTC.

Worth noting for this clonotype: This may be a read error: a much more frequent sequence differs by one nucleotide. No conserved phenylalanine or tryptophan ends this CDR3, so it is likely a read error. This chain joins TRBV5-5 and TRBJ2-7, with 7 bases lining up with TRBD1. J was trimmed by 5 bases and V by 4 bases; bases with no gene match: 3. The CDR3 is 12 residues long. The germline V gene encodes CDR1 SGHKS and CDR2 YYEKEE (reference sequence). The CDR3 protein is CASSPGTDEQYC. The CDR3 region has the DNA TGTGCCAGCAGCCCCGGGACAGACGAGCAGTACTGC.

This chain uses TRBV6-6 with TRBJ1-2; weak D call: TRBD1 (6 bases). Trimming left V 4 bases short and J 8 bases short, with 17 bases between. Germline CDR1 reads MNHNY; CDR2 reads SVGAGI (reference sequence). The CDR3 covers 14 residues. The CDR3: CASSSITGSGGYTF. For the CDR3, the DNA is TGTGCCAGCAGTTCCATTACAGGGTCAGGGGGCTACACCTTC.

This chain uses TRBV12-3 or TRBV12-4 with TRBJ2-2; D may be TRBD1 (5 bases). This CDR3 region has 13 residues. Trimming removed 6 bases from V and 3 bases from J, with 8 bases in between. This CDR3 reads CASRGPYTGELFF. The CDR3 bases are TGTGCCAGCAGGGGGCCTTACACCGGGGAGCTGTTTTTT.

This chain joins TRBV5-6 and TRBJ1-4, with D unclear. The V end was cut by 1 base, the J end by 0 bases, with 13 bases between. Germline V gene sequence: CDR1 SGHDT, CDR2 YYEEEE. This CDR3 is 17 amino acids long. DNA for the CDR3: TGTGCCAGCAGCTTGTATGGGGTTCCAGCAACTAATGAAAAACTGTTTTTT. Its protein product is CASSLYGVPATNEKLFF.

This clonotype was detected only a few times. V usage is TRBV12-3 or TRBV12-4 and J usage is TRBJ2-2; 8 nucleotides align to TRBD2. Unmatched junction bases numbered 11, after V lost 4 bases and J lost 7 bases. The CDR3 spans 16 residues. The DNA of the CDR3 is TGTGCCAGCAGTTCCTCGGGAGGGCAAACCTACGGGGAGCTGTTTTTT. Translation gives CASSSSGGQTYGELFF.

The CDR3 reads CASSHRGARLEKLFF. CDR3 sequence (DNA): TGTGCCAGCAGCCATAGGGGGGCCAGGTTGGAAAAACTGTTTTTT. The chain couples TRBV11-2 to TRBJ1-4; a possible D gene is TRBD1 (6 bases). The CDR3 runs to 15 residues. V lost 5 bases and J 8 bases, leaving 18 bases between the germline ends. Per germline, CDR1 SGHAT and CDR2 FQNNGV.

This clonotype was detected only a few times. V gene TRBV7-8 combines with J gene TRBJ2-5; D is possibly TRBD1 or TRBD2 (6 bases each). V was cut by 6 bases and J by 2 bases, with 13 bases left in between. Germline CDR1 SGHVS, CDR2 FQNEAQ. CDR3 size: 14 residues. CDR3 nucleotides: TGTGCCAGCAGGCCCCAGGGGACTCAAGAGACCCAGTACTTC. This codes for CASRPQGTQETQYF.